This TCR beta chain was observed in a study of CD8 T cells in ankylosing spondylitis. Notes on the study in general: Some motif variants had been reported before (in reactive arthritis synovial fluid and blood). Characteristic of ankylosing spondylitis blood, it appeared, was a TCR beta motif comprising about eight highly homologous variants.

There are many counts of this clonotype. Its matching antigen is unknown. Making the TCR beta libraries involved quantitative 5'-RACE with molecular barcodes. Each CDR3 protein gets one entry after TCRdb re-called the 5' RACE reads with MiXCR. The data hold tens of thousands of distinct CDR3 sequences, with more than 5.5% observed a single time. CDR3 length: 12 amino acids. V shed 6 bases and J shed 7 bases, with 9 bases lying between them. From germline, CDR1 is MDHEN and CDR2 SYDVKM. The source material was synovial fluid, either unsorted or a sorted T cell fraction (not recorded which). The receptor comes from a male donor with ankylosing spondylitis. This rearrangement joins TRBV28 to TRBJ2-2; D is undetermined. The CDR3 region has the DNA TGTGCCAGCAGCCACCTTCACGGGGAGCTGTTTTTT. Translation: CASSHLHGELFF.